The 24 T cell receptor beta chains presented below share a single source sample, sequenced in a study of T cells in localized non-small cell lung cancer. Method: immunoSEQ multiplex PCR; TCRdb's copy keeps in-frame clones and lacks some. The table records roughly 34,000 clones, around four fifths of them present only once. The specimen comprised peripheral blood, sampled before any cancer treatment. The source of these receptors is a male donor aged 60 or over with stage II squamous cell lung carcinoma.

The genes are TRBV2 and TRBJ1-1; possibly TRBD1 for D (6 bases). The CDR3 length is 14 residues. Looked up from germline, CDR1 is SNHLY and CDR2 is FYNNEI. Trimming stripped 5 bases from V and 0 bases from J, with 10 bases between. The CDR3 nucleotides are TGTGCCAGCAGTTCCGGGGGCCTGAACACTGAAGCTTTCTTT. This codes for CASSSGGLNTEAFF.

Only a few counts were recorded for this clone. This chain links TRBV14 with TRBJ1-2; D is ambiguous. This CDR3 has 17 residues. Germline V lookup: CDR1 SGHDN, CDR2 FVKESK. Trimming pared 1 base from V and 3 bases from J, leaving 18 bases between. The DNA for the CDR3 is TGTGCCAGCAGCCAAGGAGGGCCTAACACGGCTTACTATGGCTACACCTTC. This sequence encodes CASSQGGPNTAYYGYTF. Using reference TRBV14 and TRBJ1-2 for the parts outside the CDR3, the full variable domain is EAGVTQFPSHSVIEKGQTVTLRCDPISGHDNLYWYRRVMGKEIKFLLHFVKESKQDESGMPNNRFLAERTGGTYSTLKVQPAELEDSGVYFCASSQGGPNTAYYGYTFGSGTRLTVV.

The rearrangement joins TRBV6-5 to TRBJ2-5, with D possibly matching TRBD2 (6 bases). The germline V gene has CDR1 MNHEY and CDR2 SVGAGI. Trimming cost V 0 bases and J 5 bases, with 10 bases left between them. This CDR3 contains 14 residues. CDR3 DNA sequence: TGTGCCAGCAGTTACTCTGGCGGGGCTGAGACCCAGTACTTC. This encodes CASSYSGGAETQYF.

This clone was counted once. This CDR3 is CASSQDRDSLYGYTF. CDR3 sequence (DNA): TGTGCCAGCAGCCAAGACAGGGACTCCCTATATGGCTACACCTTC. The chain recombines TRBV5-4 with TRBJ1-2; TRBD1 matches at 7 bases. Losses at the gene ends were 4 bases for V and 5 bases for J; bases not matched to a gene: 11. The germline V gene has CDR1 SGHNT and CDR2 YYREEE (reference sequence). The CDR3 extends over 15 amino acids.

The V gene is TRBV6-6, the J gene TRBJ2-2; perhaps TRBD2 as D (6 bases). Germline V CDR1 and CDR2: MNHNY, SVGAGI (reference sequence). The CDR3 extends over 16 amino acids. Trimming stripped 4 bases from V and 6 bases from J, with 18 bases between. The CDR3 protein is CASSWNPSSESGELFF. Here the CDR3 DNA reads TGTGCCAGCAGTTGGAACCCCTCTAGCGAATCCGGGGAGCTGTTTTTT.

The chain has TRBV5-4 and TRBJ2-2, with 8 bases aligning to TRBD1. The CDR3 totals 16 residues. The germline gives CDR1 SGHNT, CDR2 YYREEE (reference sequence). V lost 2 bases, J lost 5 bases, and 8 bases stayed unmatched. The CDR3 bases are TGTGCCAGCAGCTTAGGACAGGGCAAAACTACCGGGGAGCTGTTTTTT. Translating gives CASSLGQGKTTGELFF.

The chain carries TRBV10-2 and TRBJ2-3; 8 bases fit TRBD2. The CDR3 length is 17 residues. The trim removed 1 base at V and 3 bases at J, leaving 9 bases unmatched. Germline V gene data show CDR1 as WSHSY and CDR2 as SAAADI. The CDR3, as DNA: TGCGCCAGCAGTGAGTTCAGAGCGGGAGCCGCGACAGATACGCAGTATTTT. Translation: CASSEFRAGAATDTQYF.

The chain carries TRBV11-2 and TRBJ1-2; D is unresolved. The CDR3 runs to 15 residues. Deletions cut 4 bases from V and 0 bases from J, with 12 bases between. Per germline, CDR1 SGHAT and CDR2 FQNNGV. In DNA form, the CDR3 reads TGTGCCAGCAGCTACCTGGCAGCTTCTAACTATGGCTACACCTTC. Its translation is CASSYLAASNYGYTF.

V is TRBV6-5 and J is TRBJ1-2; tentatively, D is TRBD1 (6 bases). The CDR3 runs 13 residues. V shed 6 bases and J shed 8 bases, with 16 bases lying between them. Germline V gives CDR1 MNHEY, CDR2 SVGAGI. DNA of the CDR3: TGTGCCAGCAGCCCGGGGGGCGGGGACGGCTACACCTTC. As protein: CASSPGGGDGYTF.

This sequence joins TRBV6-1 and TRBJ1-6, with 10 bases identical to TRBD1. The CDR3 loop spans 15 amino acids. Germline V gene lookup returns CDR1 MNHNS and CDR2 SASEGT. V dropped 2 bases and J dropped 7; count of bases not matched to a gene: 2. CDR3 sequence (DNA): TGTGCCAGCAGTGAATGGACAGGGGGGAATTCACCCCTCCACTTT. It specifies CASSEWTGGNSPLHF.

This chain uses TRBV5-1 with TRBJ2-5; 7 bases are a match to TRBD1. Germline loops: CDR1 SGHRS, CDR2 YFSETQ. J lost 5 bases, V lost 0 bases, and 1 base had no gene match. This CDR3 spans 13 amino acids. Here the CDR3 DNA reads TGCGCCAGCAGCTTGGGACAGGGTGAGACCCAGTACTTC. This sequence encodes CASSLGQGETQYF.

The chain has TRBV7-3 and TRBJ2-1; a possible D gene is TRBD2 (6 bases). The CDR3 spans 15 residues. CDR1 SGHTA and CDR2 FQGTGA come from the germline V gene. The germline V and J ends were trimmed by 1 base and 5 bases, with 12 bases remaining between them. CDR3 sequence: CASSLSAGGHNEQFF. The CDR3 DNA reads TGTGCCAGCAGCTTAAGTGCCGGAGGGCACAATGAGCAGTTCTTC. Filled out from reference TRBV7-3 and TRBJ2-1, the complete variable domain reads GAGVSQTPSNKVTEKGKYVELRCDPISGHTALYWYRQSLGQGPEFLIYFQGTGAADDSGLPNDRFFAVRPEGSVSTLKIQRTERGDSAVYLCASSLSAGGHNEQFFGPGTRLTVL.

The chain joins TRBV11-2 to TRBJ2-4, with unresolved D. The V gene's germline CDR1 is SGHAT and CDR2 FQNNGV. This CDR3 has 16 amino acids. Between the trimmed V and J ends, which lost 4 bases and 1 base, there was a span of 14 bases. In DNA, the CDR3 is TGTGCCAGCAGCTCCCTTCCGACCTTTGCCAAAAACATTCAGTACTTC. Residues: CASSSLPTFAKNIQYF.

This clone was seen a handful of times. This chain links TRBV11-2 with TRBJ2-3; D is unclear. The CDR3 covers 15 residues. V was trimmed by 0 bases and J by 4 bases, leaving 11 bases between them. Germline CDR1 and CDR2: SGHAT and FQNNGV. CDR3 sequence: CASSLEVARSDTQYF. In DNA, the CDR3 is TGTGCCAGCAGCTTAGAGGTCGCGCGTTCAGATACGCAGTATTTT. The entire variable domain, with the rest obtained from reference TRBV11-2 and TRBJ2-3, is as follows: EAGVAQSPRYKIIEKRQSVAFWCNPISGHATLYWYQQILGQGPKLLIQFQNNGVVDDSQLPKDRFSAERLKGVDSTLKIQPAKLEDSAVYLCASSLEVARSDTQYFGPGTRLTVL.

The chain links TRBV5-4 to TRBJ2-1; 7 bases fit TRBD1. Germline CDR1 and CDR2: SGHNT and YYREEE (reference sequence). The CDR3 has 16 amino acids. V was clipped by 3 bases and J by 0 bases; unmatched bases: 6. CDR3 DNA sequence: TGTGCCAGCAGCTCAAACAGGGGAAACTCCTACAATGAGCAGTTCTTC. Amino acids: CASSSNRGNSYNEQFF.

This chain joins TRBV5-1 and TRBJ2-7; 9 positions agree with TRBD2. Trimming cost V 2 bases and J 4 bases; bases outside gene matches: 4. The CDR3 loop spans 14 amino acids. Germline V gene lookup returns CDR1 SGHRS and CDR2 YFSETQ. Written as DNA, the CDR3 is TGCGCCAGCAGCTTCGCGGGGGGGACTTACGAGCAGTACTTC. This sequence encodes CASSFAGGTYEQYF.

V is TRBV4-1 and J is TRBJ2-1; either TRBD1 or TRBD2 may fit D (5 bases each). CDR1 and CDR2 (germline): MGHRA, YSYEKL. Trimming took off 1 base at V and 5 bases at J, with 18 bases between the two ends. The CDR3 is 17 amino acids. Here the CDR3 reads CASSQVPAGAQNNEQFF. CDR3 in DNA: TGCGCCAGCAGCCAAGTCCCCGCCGGGGCTCAAAACAATGAGCAGTTCTTC.

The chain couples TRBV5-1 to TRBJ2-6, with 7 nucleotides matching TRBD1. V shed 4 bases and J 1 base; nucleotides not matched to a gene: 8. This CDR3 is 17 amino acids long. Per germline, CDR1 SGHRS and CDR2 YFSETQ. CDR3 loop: CASSLQPTGSGANVLTF. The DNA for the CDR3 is TGCGCCAGCAGCCTACAACCGACAGGGTCTGGGGCCAACGTCCTGACTTTC. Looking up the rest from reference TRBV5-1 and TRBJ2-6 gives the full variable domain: KAGVTQTPRYLIKTRGQQVTLSCSPISGHRSVSWYQQTPGQGLQFLFEYFSETQRNKGNFPGRFSGRQFSNSRSEMNVSTLELGDSALYLCASSLQPTGSGANVLTFGAGSRLTVL.

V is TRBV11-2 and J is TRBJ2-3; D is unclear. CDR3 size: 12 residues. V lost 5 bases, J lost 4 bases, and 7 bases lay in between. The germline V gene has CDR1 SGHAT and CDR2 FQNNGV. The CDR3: CASSHSADTQYF. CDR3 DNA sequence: TGTGCCAGCAGCCATTCAGCAGATACGCAGTATTTT. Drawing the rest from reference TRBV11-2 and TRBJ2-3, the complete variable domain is EAGVAQSPRYKIIEKRQSVAFWCNPISGHATLYWYQQILGQGPKLLIQFQNNGVVDDSQLPKDRFSAERLKGVDSTLKIQPAKLEDSAVYLCASSHSADTQYFGPGTRLTVL.

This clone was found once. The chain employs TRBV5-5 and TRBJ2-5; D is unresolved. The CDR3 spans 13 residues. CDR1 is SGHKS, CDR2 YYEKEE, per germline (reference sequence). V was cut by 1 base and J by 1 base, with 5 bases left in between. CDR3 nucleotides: TGTGCCAGCAGCTTGCTACGCCAAGAGACCCAGTACTTC. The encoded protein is CASSLLRQETQYF. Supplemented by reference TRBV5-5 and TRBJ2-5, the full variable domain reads DAGVTQSPTHLIKTRGQQVTLRCSPISGHKSVSWYQQVLGQGPQFIFQYYEKEERGRGNFPDRFSARQFPNYSSELNVNALLLGDSALYLCASSLLRQETQYFGPGTRLLVL.

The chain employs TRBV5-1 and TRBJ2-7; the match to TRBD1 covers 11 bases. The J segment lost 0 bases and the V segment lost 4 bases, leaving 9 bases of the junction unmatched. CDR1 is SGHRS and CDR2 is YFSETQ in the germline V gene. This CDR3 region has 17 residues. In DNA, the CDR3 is TGCGCCAGCAGCCTCGGGGTCGGGACAGGGGGCTCCTACGAGCAGTACTTC. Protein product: CASSLGVGTGGSYEQYF.

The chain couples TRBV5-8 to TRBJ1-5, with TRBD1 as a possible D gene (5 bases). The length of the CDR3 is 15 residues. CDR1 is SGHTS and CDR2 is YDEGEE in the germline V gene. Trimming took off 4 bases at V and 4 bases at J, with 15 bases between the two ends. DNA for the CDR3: TGTGCCAGCAGCCCCTGGACAAAGGGTAATCAGCCCCAGCATTTT. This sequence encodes CASSPWTKGNQPQHF.

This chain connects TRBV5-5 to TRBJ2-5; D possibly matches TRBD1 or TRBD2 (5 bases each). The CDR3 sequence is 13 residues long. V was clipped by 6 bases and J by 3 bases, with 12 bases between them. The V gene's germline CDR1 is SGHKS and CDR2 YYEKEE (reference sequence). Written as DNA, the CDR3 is TGTGCCAGCACCAGGAGAGGGGAAGAGACCCAGTACTTC. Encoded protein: CASTRRGEETQYF. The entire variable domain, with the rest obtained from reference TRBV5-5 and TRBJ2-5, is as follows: DAGVTQSPTHLIKTRGQQVTLRCSPISGHKSVSWYQQVLGQGPQFIFQYYEKEERGRGNFPDRFSARQFPNYSSELNVNALLLGDSALYLCASTRRGEETQYFGPGTRLLVL.

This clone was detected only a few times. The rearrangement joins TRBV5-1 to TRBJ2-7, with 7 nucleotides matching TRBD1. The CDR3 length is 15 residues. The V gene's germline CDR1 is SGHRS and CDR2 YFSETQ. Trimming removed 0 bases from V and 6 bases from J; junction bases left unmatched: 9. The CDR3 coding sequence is TGCGCCAGCAGCTTGGAAGGGGACAGAATAATCGAGCAGTACTTC. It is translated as CASSLEGDRIIEQYF.